The source of this TCR beta chain is a study of regulatory T cells in long-lasting Graves disease. Study outcomes and limitations: Relative to newly diagnosed Graves' patients, persistent ones had lower TCR diversity. Sample size was small, which may have lowered accuracy.

Time point noted: persistent/refractory GD, antithyroid drugs over 5 years with positive TRAb. Generation of the TCR library employed RNA extracted from PBMCs. The patients were drawn from one endocrinology department in Xi'an, China. The CDR3 has 15 residues. V shed 6 bases, J shed 6 bases, and the junction held 14 bases outside the gene matches. For TCR beta, libraries came from iRepertoire HTBI primers and Arm-PCR of CDR3 regions. In the original processing: Spanning all samples, the identified segments comprised some 60 TRBV and around 13 TRBJ. TCRdb processed the multiplex PCR reads anew with MiXCR; each CDR3 protein has one entry. TCRdb's processing, not the authors', yielded these V and J calls. The sample holds 400,000 to 450,000 distinct CDR3 sequences, 20% to 25% seen once. Comments on this clonotype: The antigen is unknown.

This receptor was identified in a female donor with Graves disease. V and J are TRBV12-3 or TRBV12-4 and TRBJ2-7; 7 bases align to TRBD1. Sequences were derived from peripheral blood mononuclear cells (PBMCs), sampled when the disease was refractory, from a patient treated with antithyroid drugs. CDR3 DNA sequence: TGTGCCAGCAGCCAGAGGGACAGCTGGGGCTCCGAGCAGTACTTC. Translated, it gives CASSQRDSWGSEQYF.